Below, one TCR beta chain is given with its context. Germline V gene data show CDR1 as DFQATT and CDR2 as SNEGSKA (reference sequence). V lost 5 bases and J lost 7, with 11 bases in between. The CDR3 has 12 amino acids. TCRdb re-derived calls from the 5' RACE reads in MiXCR, one entry per CDR3 protein. The data contain 450,000 or so distinct CDR3 sequences, around 20% of them singletons. The sample is drawn from a study of T-cell memory formation after mild COVID-19. The sequence derives from an adult woman who had mild COVID-19 (a few samples of this study predate the infection). Cell type and time point are not known. Sequencing was performed on PBMCs or a T cell subset sorted from them (not recorded which). V is TRBV20-1 and J is TRBJ1-4; D gene unclear. The CDR3 DNA reads as TGCAGTGCTCGGCCGGGGAGTGAAAAACTGTTTTTT. Residues: CSARPGSEKLFF.